This T cell receptor beta chain derives from a study of T cell responses to AZD1222 COVID-19 vaccine. Study-wide findings and caveats: The study found vaccine-associated CD4 TCRs spanning spike, dominant at 160-218 and 743-854. Sampling that yielded the repertoires occurred only after the peak T cell response. Most donors were white British and more were female, and clonal diversity was possibly underestimated.

This clone has a handful of counts. Its specificity is unknown. Second-dose intervals near 4 or 12 weeks were combined. Sequencing used immunoSEQ multiplex PCR; TCRdb keeps in-frame clones, though not all of them. The data contain roughly 120,000 clones, more than 80% of them seen just once; the ten biggest clones take up about 4.3%. Per the germline V gene, CDR1 is GTSNPN and CDR2 is SVGIG (reference sequence). The CDR3 is 15 residues long. The junction had 6 bases not matched to a gene; V was cut back by 3 bases and J by 3 bases. This specimen was peripheral blood, taken 28 days after the second AZD1222 dose. This chain links TRBV30 with TRBJ2-2; 8 nucleotides line up with TRBD2. The origin of this receptor is an adult who received the AZD1222 COVID-19 vaccine. The CDR3 reads CAWSGGAPDTGELFF. The CDR3 DNA reads as TGTGCCTGGAGCGGGGGGGCGCCCGACACCGGGGAGCTGTTTTTT.